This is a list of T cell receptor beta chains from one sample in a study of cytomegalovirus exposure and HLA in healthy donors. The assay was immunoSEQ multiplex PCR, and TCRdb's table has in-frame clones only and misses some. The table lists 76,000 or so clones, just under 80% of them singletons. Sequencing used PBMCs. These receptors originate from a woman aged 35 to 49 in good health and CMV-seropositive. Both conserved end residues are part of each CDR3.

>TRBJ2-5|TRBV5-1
CASSPGTVQETQYF
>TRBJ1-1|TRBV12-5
CASGLESVTEAFF
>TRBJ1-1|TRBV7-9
CASSLGTGGLGTEAFF
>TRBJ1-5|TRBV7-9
CASSSGISNQPQHF
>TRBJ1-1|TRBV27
CASSPYTTGNTEAFF
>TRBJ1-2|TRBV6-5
CASSDARVGGYTF
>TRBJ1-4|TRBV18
CASSPTEGYEKLFF
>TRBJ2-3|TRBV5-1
CASSLGQVADTQYF
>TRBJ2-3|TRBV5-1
CASSLQTNADTQYF
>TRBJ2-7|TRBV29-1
CSVEEPRYEQYF
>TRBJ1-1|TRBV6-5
CASSYFGDTEAFF
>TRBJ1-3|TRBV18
CASSWDTSSGNTIYF
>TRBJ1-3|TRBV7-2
CASSFPGQGNTIYF
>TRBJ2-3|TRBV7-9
CASSLGVAATDTQYF
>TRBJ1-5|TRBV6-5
CASRRGGQPQHF
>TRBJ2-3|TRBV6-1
CASSLAGGPPDTQYF
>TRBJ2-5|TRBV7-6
CASSLAGLAGGETQYF
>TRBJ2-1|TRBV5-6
CASSLGQGAYNEQFF
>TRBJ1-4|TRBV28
CASSLPVVEKLFF
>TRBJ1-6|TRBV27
CASSLTGGAYNSPLHF